The text below deals with one T cell receptor beta chain. What it binds is unknown. The data were taken from a study of blood T cells in healthy people across ages. Findings and caveats of the study: There were more naive CD4+ cells and higher diversity in long-lived donors than in aged donors.

This CDR3 is built from 15 residues. Germline V lookup: CDR1 SGHNT, CDR2 YYREEE (reference sequence). The J segment lost 4 bases and the V segment lost 0 bases, leaving 5 bases of the junction unmatched. Through a sample-barcoded 5' primer and a J-beta primer mix, a second PCR was run for roughly 6 to 11 cycles. Using its own MiXCR run on the 5' RACE reads, TCRdb lists one record per CDR3 protein. The sample has 650,000 or so distinct CDR3 sequences, 52% seen once; the top ten hold roughly 12%. The receptor's source is a woman of 80 years or more in good health. The sample was blood. This chain links TRBV5-4 with TRBJ2-5; 8 bases agree with TRBD1. CDR3 sequence: CASSLVSQGGETQYF. The CDR3 DNA follows: TGTGCCAGCAGCTTGGTGTCACAGGGGGGAGAGACCCAGTACTTC. Full variable domain (rest looked up from reference TRBV5-4 and TRBJ2-5): ETGVTQSPTHLIKTRGQQVTLRCSSQSGHNTVSWYQQALGQGPQFIFQYYREEENGRGNFPPRFSGLQFPNYSSELNVNALELDDSALYLCASSLVSQGGETQYFGPGTRLLVL.